This TCR beta chain was profiled in a study of early stage breast cancer tumors. Across the whole study: Most invasive tumors, about 70% of the 16, were ER+/PR+/HER2-. Findings and limits, study-wide: Functional markers like CD4, CD8 and FOXP3 were missed in bulk sequencing. Most shared enriched TCRB sequences were commonly generated ones.

Germline V gives CDR1 SGHRS, CDR2 YFSETQ. Unmatched junction bases numbered 13, after V lost 9 bases and J lost 8 bases. The CDR3 has 14 residues. Profiling relied on immunoSEQ multiplex PCR, and the TCRdb table lists in-frame clones only, not all of them. The sample includes just over 50,000 clones, around 80% of them seen just once. A word on this clone: The antigen is not known.

The TCR sequence derives from a person aged 35-49 years with breast cancer. Sequenced: blood. The V gene is TRBV5-1, the J gene TRBJ2-1, with TRBD2 matching over 8 bases. In nucleotides, the CDR3 is TGCGCCACCGCCGTCGGACTAGCTGTCGATGAGCAGTTCTTC. Amino acid sequence: CATAVGLAVDEQFF.